Listed below are T cell receptor beta chains from one sample, sequenced in a study of T cell responses to AZD1222 COVID-19 vaccine. Assay used: immunoSEQ multiplex PCR; TCRdb lists only in-frame clones, some missing. There are some 130,000 clones in the sample; roughly nine tenths occur only once, and 6.9% lies in the top ten. The source was peripheral blood, collected on day 0 of AZD1222 vaccination. Receptors were obtained from an adult in good health. Each CDR3 is given with its conserved first and last residue. The order of the fields is clone size, V gene, J gene, D gene, CDR3 protein, CDR3 DNA. A D gene is named only where the DNA matches it firmly. Only part of the rows carry a size: once, few, many, or a class if the clone is expanded.

size: -
V: TRBV2
J: TRBJ1-6
D: TRBD1
CDR3: CASSRQGGSPLHF
DNA: TGTGCCAGCAGTAGACAGGGGGGCTCACCCCTCCACTTT

size: -
V: TRBV9
J: TRBJ2-5
D: TRBD2
CDR3: CASSVGTSGGAKETQYF
DNA: TGTGCCAGCAGCGTCGGGACTAGCGGGGGGGCGAAAGAGACCCAGTACTTC

size: -
V: TRBV4-3
J: TRBJ2-3
D: -
CDR3: CASSQDPSSIPDTQYF
DNA: TGCGCCAGCAGCCAAGATCCATCGAGCATCCCAGATACGCAGTATTTT

size: -
V: TRBV10-3
J: TRBJ1-4
D: -
CDR3: CAISDGGGEKLFF
DNA: TGTGCCATCAGTGATGGGGGGGGAGAAAAACTGTTTTTT

size: -
V: TRBV28
J: TRBJ1-5
D: -
CDR3: CASSFAFRGRDQPQHF
DNA: TGTGCCAGCAGTTTTGCGTTCAGGGGAAGGGATCAGCCCCAGCATTTT

size: -
V: TRBV7-7
J: TRBJ2-2
D: -
CDR3: CASSLQRTGELFF
DNA: TGTGCTAGCAGCCTCCAGAGGACCGGGGAGCTGTTTTTT

size: -
V: TRBV30
J: TRBJ2-3
D: TRBD1
CDR3: CAWSAGGGQHTQYF
DNA: TGTGCCTGGAGCGCAGGGGGTGGCCAACATACGCAGTATTTT

size: -
V: TRBV28
J: TRBJ1-2
D: -
CDR3: CASSYLRVGNRQLPYGYTF
DNA: TGTGCCAGCAGTTATTTACGTGTGGGAAACAGGCAGCTTCCTTATGGCTACACCTTC

size: -
V: TRBV2
J: TRBJ2-3
D: -
CDR3: CASRPIAVTDTQYF
DNA: TGTGCCAGCAGACCGATAGCGGTCACAGATACGCAGTATTTT

size: -
V: TRBV28
J: TRBJ1-6
D: -
CDR3: CASSFAGPGGSPLHF
DNA: TGTGCCAGCAGTTTTGCGGGACCCGGGGGTTCACCCCTCCACTTT

size: -
V: TRBV2
J: TRBJ1-2
D: -
CDR3: CASSGGYGYTF
DNA: TGTGCCAGCAGTGGTGGGTATGGCTACACCTTC

size: once
V: TRBV4-2
J: TRBJ1-2
D: -
CDR3: CASSQDFSGADYGYTF
DNA: TGTGCCAGCAGCCAAGATTTTTCGGGGGCTGACTATGGCTACACCTTC

size: -
V: TRBV15
J: TRBJ1-2
D: -
CDR3: CATSRPREGKGYTF
DNA: TGTGCCACCAGCAGGCCCCGAGAAGGGAAGGGCTACACCTTC

size: -
V: TRBV4-2
J: TRBJ1-4
D: -
CDR3: CASSPVAQLNEKLFF
DNA: TGTGCCAGCAGCCCAGTCGCGCAGCTTAATGAAAAACTGTTTTTT

size: -
V: TRBV20-1
J: TRBJ1-2
D: -
CDR3: CSASPNFYGYTF
DNA: TGCAGTGCTAGTCCCAACTTCTATGGCTACACCTTC

size: once
V: TRBV5-4
J: TRBJ1-6
D: -
CDR3: CASSLANNSPLHF
DNA: TGTGCCAGCAGCTTGGCCAATAATTCACCCCTCCACTTT

size: -
V: TRBV2
J: TRBJ2-5
D: -
CDR3: CASSYQETQYF
DNA: TGTGCCAGCAGCTATCAAGAGACCCAGTACTTC

size: -
V: TRBV11-3
J: TRBJ2-7
D: -
CDR3: CASSLGTESYEQYF
DNA: TGTGCCAGCAGCTTAGGGACGGAGAGCTACGAGCAGTACTTC

size: -
V: TRBV28
J: TRBJ2-7
D: -
CDR3: CASRRKYEQYF
DNA: TGTGCCAGCCGAAGGAAGTACGAGCAGTACTTC

size: -
V: TRBV19
J: TRBJ1-1
D: TRBD1
CDR3: CASSLQGANTEAFF
DNA: TGTGCCAGTAGTCTCCAGGGGGCTAACACTGAAGCTTTCTTT

size: -
V: TRBV5-4
J: TRBJ2-2
D: -
CDR3: CASSRGQRDTGELFF
DNA: TGTGCCAGCAGCCGGGGACAAAGAGATACCGGGGAGCTGTTTTTT

size: -
V: TRBV28
J: TRBJ1-2
D: -
CDR3: CASTSAGGAREGYTF
DNA: TGTGCCAGCACGTCTGCGGGGGGGGCGCGAGAAGGCTACACCTTC

size: -
V: TRBV7-7
J: TRBJ1-6
D: -
CDR3: CATTWGYDRSNSPLHF
DNA: TGTGCTACCACGTGGGGATACGATAGGAGTAATTCACCCCTCCACTTT

size: -
V: TRBV6-5
J: TRBJ1-2
D: -
CDR3: CASRINSAGVGGYTF
DNA: TGTGCCAGCAGAATTAATTCTGCGGGGGTGGGAGGCTACACCTTC

size: -
V: TRBV5-4
J: TRBJ1-2
D: TRBD1
CDR3: CASSSPGQGRDGYTF
DNA: TGTGCCAGCAGCTCCCCGGGACAGGGACGGGATGGCTACACCTTC

size: -
V: TRBV11-2
J: TRBJ2-5
D: -
CDR3: CASSRTAQETQYF
DNA: TGTGCCAGCAGCCGGACGGCGCAAGAGACCCAGTACTTC

size: -
V: TRBV7-3
J: TRBJ1-1
D: -
CDR3: CASSPKGKTEAFF
DNA: TGTGCCAGCAGCCCAAAGGGGAAAACTGAAGCTTTCTTT

size: -
V: TRBV6-6
J: TRBJ1-6
D: -
CDR3: CASSYSLGSPLHF
DNA: TGTGCCAGCAGTTACTCCCTGGGTTCACCCCTCCACTTT

size: -
V: TRBV19
J: TRBJ2-7
D: -
CDR3: CASSMGQAYEQYF
DNA: TGTGCCAGTAGTATGGGACAAGCCTACGAGCAGTACTTC

size: -
V: TRBV10-3
J: TRBJ1-6
D: -
CDR3: CAISENLEADNNSPLHF
DNA: TGTGCCATCAGTGAGAACTTGGAGGCAGACAATAATTCACCCCTCCACTTT

size: -
V: TRBV19
J: TRBJ2-1
D: -
CDR3: CASSIWVNEQFF
DNA: TGTGCCAGTAGTATCTGGGTGAATGAGCAGTTCTTC

size: -
V: TRBV5-6
J: TRBJ1-5
D: -
CDR3: CASSLWGAGQPQHF
DNA: TGTGCCAGCAGCTTGTGGGGGGCGGGTCAGCCCCAGCATTTT

size: -
V: TRBV20-1
J: TRBJ2-3
D: -
CDR3: CSASNWGSSTDTQYF
DNA: TGCAGTGCTAGTAACTGGGGTTCTAGCACAGATACGCAGTATTTT

size: -
V: TRBV6-5
J: TRBJ2-5
D: -
CDR3: CASSPHGGTQYF
DNA: TGTGCCAGCAGCCCACACGGTGGGACCCAGTACTTC

size: -
V: TRBV6-2/TRBV6-3
J: TRBJ2-7
D: TRBD1
CDR3: CAISPHPGGRYEQYF
DNA: TGTGCCATCAGCCCCCATCCAGGGGGAAGGTACGAGCAGTACTTC

size: -
V: TRBV7-8
J: TRBJ2-7
D: -
CDR3: CASSSSAGQGGHEQYF
DNA: TGTGCCAGCAGCTCCTCGGCAGGGCAGGGGGGACACGAGCAGTACTTC

size: -
V: TRBV24-1
J: TRBJ2-1
D: TRBD2
CDR3: CATSDVGSGNDEQFF
DNA: TGTGCCACCAGTGATGTTGGTAGCGGGAACGATGAGCAGTTCTTC

size: few
V: TRBV4-2
J: TRBJ1-1
D: -
CDR3: CASSQGRPLNTEAFF
DNA: TGTGCCAGCAGCCAGGGCAGGCCCTTGAACACTGAAGCTTTCTTT

size: -
V: TRBV6-5
J: TRBJ1-1
D: -
CDR3: CASSYTGLGDTEAFF
DNA: TGTGCCAGCAGTTACACCGGCCTAGGGGACACTGAAGCTTTCTTT

size: -
V: TRBV5-6
J: TRBJ2-4
D: TRBD2
CDR3: CASSLVTSGNIQYF
DNA: TGTGCCAGCAGCTTGGTTACTAGCGGAAACATTCAGTACTTC

size: -
V: TRBV28
J: TRBJ1-1
D: TRBD1
CDR3: CATRQGSTEAFF
DNA: TGTGCCACACGACAGGGGAGCACTGAAGCTTTCTTT

size: -
V: TRBV28
J: TRBJ2-5
D: -
CDR3: CASRLGIQETQYF
DNA: TGTGCCAGCAGATTGGGGATCCAAGAGACCCAGTACTTC

size: -
V: TRBV20-1
J: TRBJ1-5
D: -
CDR3: CSASWQNSNQPQHF
DNA: TGCAGTGCTAGTTGGCAGAATAGCAATCAGCCCCAGCATTTT

size: -
V: TRBV2
J: TRBJ2-3
D: -
CDR3: CASSEGTRTASTDTQYF
DNA: TGTGCCAGCAGTGAGGGAACGAGGACAGCCAGCACAGATACGCAGTATTTT

size: -
V: TRBV3-1/TRBV3-2
J: TRBJ2-1
D: -
CDR3: CASSQLGNNEQFF
DNA: TGTGCCAGCAGCCAGCTTGGGAACAATGAGCAGTTCTTC

size: -
V: TRBV5-1
J: TRBJ2-6
D: -
CDR3: CASSLSPGGANVLTF
DNA: TGCGCCAGCAGCTTGTCACCCGGGGGGGCCAACGTCCTGACTTTC

size: -
V: TRBV6-1
J: TRBJ1-2
D: -
CDR3: CASSEAGSYGYTF
DNA: TGTGCCAGCAGTGAAGCAGGTAGTTATGGCTACACCTTC

size: -
V: TRBV28
J: TRBJ2-5
D: -
CDR3: CASSPGGARGTQYF
DNA: TGTGCCAGCAGTCCCGGCGGGGCTCGGGGGACCCAGTACTTC

size: -
V: TRBV6-5
J: TRBJ2-2
D: TRBD2
CDR3: CASIGGGRRGELFF
DNA: TGTGCCAGCATAGGCGGGGGGCGCCGCGGGGAGCTGTTTTTT

size: -
V: TRBV7-9
J: TRBJ1-5
D: -
CDR3: CASSSRGDQPQHF
DNA: TGTGCCAGTAGCTCAAGGGGAGACCAGCCCCAGCATTTT

size: -
V: TRBV2
J: TRBJ2-1
D: TRBD2
CDR3: CASTAATGLLYNEQFF
DNA: TGTGCCAGCACCGCCGCAACGGGACTACTCTACAATGAGCAGTTCTTC

size: -
V: TRBV4-1
J: TRBJ1-2
D: -
CDR3: CASSQDPDRVNYGYTF
DNA: TGCGCCAGCAGCCAAGACCCGGACAGAGTGAACTATGGCTACACCTTC

size: -
V: TRBV4-3
J: TRBJ2-1
D: TRBD2
CDR3: CASSQSPSGGYNEQFF
DNA: TGCGCCAGCAGCCAAAGCCCAAGCGGGGGATACAATGAGCAGTTCTTC

size: -
V: TRBV10-3
J: TRBJ1-3
D: -
CDR3: CAITANSGNTIYF
DNA: TGTGCCATCACCGCAAACTCTGGAAACACCATATATTTT

size: -
V: TRBV6-6
J: TRBJ1-2
D: -
CDR3: CASSYMTDNYGYTF
DNA: TGTGCCAGCAGTTACATGACAGATAACTATGGCTACACCTTC